This is a list of T cell receptor beta chains from one sample in a study of CD8+ T cells in alopecia areata. The protocol was immunoSEQ multiplex PCR, while the TCRdb copy is restricted to in-frame clones and leaves out a portion. The sample records 100,000 to 120,000 clones, 59% being singletons. Specimen: CD8+ T cells sorted from blood. Every receptor here comes from a human donor in good health. Both conserved end residues are part of each CDR3. A D gene is named only where the DNA matches it firmly. Size values are once, few and many counts, or a class for expanded clones, and some rows have none.

J gene: TRBJ2-5
clone size: -
D gene: -
V gene: TRBV7-7
CDR3 protein: CASSLAAADQETQYF
CDR3 DNA: TGTGCTAGCAGCTTAGCGGCGGCAGACCAAGAGACCCAGTACTTC

J gene: TRBJ2-1
clone size: -
D gene: -
V gene: TRBV9
CDR3 protein: CASSVVGVANEQFF
CDR3 DNA: TGTGCCAGCAGCGTAGTTGGGGTGGCCAATGAGCAGTTCTTC

J gene: TRBJ1-1
clone size: -
D gene: -
V gene: TRBV30
CDR3 protein: CAWSVLTNTEAFF
CDR3 DNA: TGTGCCTGGAGTGTCCTGACGAACACTGAAGCTTTCTTT

J gene: TRBJ2-2
clone size: -
D gene: -
V gene: TRBV13
CDR3 protein: CASSLPGHPSNGELFF
CDR3 DNA: TGTGCCAGCAGCCTGCCGGGACACCCTTCGAACGGGGAGCTGTTTTTT

J gene: TRBJ2-5
clone size: -
D gene: TRBD1
V gene: TRBV2
CDR3 protein: CASSPRQGQETQYF
CDR3 DNA: TGTGCCAGCAGTCCAAGACAGGGCCAAGAGACCCAGTACTTC

J gene: TRBJ1-1
clone size: -
D gene: -
V gene: TRBV19
CDR3 protein: CASSIGVGNTEAFF
CDR3 DNA: TGTGCCAGTAGTATAGGTGTCGGGAACACTGAAGCTTTCTTT

J gene: TRBJ2-7
clone size: -
D gene: -
V gene: TRBV9
CDR3 protein: CASSVASSYEQYF
CDR3 DNA: TGTGCCAGCAGCGTAGCTAGCTCCTACGAGCAGTACTTC

J gene: TRBJ1-1
clone size: -
D gene: -
V gene: TRBV4-1
CDR3 protein: CASSQVGGAGNTEAFF
CDR3 DNA: TGCGCCAGCAGCCAAGTGGGGGGCGCAGGGAACACTGAAGCTTTCTTT

J gene: TRBJ1-1
clone size: -
D gene: TRBD1
V gene: TRBV15
CDR3 protein: CATSNPSRGPEAFF
CDR3 DNA: TGTGCCACCAGCAATCCCTCGAGGGGGCCTGAAGCTTTCTTT

J gene: TRBJ2-5
clone size: -
D gene: -
V gene: TRBV11-2
CDR3 protein: CASSLEAGSGETQYF
CDR3 DNA: TGTGCCAGCAGCTTAGAGGCAGGGTCGGGGGAGACCCAGTACTTC

J gene: TRBJ2-5
clone size: -
D gene: -
V gene: TRBV6-5
CDR3 protein: CASSFNPETQYF
CDR3 DNA: TGTGCCAGCAGTTTTAACCCGGAGACCCAGTACTTC

J gene: TRBJ2-7
clone size: -
D gene: -
V gene: TRBV7-2
CDR3 protein: CASSSAGQPEQYF
CDR3 DNA: TGTGCCAGCAGCTCGGCGGGACAGCCCGAGCAGTACTTC

J gene: TRBJ2-5
clone size: -
D gene: -
V gene: TRBV6-6
CDR3 protein: CASCPRGEETQYF
CDR3 DNA: TGTGCCAGCTGCCCCAGGGGAGAAGAGACCCAGTACTTC

J gene: TRBJ2-2
clone size: -
D gene: -
V gene: TRBV5-1
CDR3 protein: CASSGPGLRELFF
CDR3 DNA: TGCGCCAGCAGCGGCCCGGGCCTTAGGGAGCTGTTTTTT

J gene: TRBJ1-1
clone size: few
D gene: -
V gene: TRBV7-9
CDR3 protein: CASSLEYPNTEAFF
CDR3 DNA: TGTGCCAGCAGCTTAGAATACCCGAACACTGAAGCTTTCTTT

J gene: TRBJ2-3
clone size: once
D gene: TRBD1
V gene: TRBV6-5
CDR3 protein: CASSQGQGAADTQYF
CDR3 DNA: TGTGCCAGCAGCCAGGGACAGGGGGCCGCAGATACGCAGTATTTT

J gene: TRBJ1-6
clone size: -
D gene: -
V gene: TRBV5-6
CDR3 protein: CASRDYNSPLHF
CDR3 DNA: TGTGCCAGCAGGGACTATAATTCACCCCTCCACTTT

J gene: TRBJ2-7
clone size: -
D gene: TRBD1
V gene: TRBV29-1
CDR3 protein: CSVVWGTGYEQYF
CDR3 DNA: TGCAGCGTTGTTTGGGGGACAGGGTACGAGCAGTACTTC

J gene: TRBJ1-5
clone size: few
D gene: -
V gene: TRBV9
CDR3 protein: CASSVDGNSNQPQHF
CDR3 DNA: TGTGCCAGCAGCGTAGACGGGAATAGCAATCAGCCCCAGCATTTT

J gene: TRBJ1-3
clone size: -
D gene: -
V gene: TRBV6-5
CDR3 protein: CASSYSASTSGNTIYF
CDR3 DNA: TGTGCCAGCAGTTACTCAGCCTCCACCTCTGGAAACACCATATATTTT

J gene: TRBJ1-1
clone size: few
D gene: TRBD1
V gene: TRBV9
CDR3 protein: CASSVEGQGEAFF
CDR3 DNA: TGTGCCAGCAGCGTAGAGGGACAGGGGGAAGCTTTCTTT

J gene: TRBJ1-2
clone size: few
D gene: -
V gene: TRBV29-1
CDR3 protein: CSVEDRRVDYGYTF
CDR3 DNA: TGCAGCGTTGAAGACAGGAGAGTTGACTATGGCTACACCTTC

J gene: TRBJ1-4
clone size: -
D gene: -
V gene: TRBV2
CDR3 protein: CASSGDRIIFNEKLFF
CDR3 DNA: TGTGCCAGCAGTGGAGACAGGATCATTTTTAATGAAAAACTGTTTTTT

J gene: TRBJ2-2
clone size: -
D gene: -
V gene: TRBV19
CDR3 protein: CASSKVTGELFF
CDR3 DNA: TGTGCCAGTAGTAAGGTTACCGGGGAGCTGTTTTTT

J gene: TRBJ1-3
clone size: -
D gene: -
V gene: TRBV5-6
CDR3 protein: CASSPRGVRRSGNTIYF
CDR3 DNA: TGTGCCAGCAGCCCCAGAGGGGTTCGGCGCTCTGGAAACACCATATATTTT

J gene: TRBJ2-5
clone size: -
D gene: -
V gene: TRBV29-1
CDR3 protein: CSVEFVELGYQETQYF
CDR3 DNA: TGCAGCGTTGAATTCGTCGAACTTGGGTACCAAGAGACCCAGTACTTC

J gene: TRBJ2-7
clone size: -
D gene: TRBD1
V gene: TRBV15
CDR3 protein: CATSRPTGAGGSEQYF
CDR3 DNA: TGTGCCACCAGCAGACCGACAGGGGCAGGGGGCAGCGAGCAGTACTTC

J gene: TRBJ1-4
clone size: -
D gene: TRBD1
V gene: TRBV2
CDR3 protein: CASSGGQGLEKLFF
CDR3 DNA: TGTGCCAGCTCGGGGGGACAGGGGCTCGAAAAACTGTTTTTT

J gene: TRBJ2-7
clone size: -
D gene: -
V gene: TRBV25-1
CDR3 protein: CASSTDRTSGSKQYF
CDR3 DNA: TGTGCCAGCAGTACTGACAGGACCTCAGGGTCCAAGCAGTACTTC

J gene: TRBJ2-3
clone size: -
D gene: -
V gene: TRBV28
CDR3 protein: CASSSPLGADTQYF
CDR3 DNA: TGTGCCAGCAGTTCCCCCCTCGGGGCGGATACGCAGTATTTT

J gene: TRBJ2-7
clone size: -
D gene: -
V gene: TRBV5-4
CDR3 protein: CASSSTTGFNYEQYF
CDR3 DNA: TGTGCCAGCAGCTCTACGACAGGATTCAACTACGAGCAGTACTTC

J gene: TRBJ1-1
clone size: few
D gene: -
V gene: TRBV29-1
CDR3 protein: CSVEGAGDAFF
CDR3 DNA: TGCAGCGTTGAAGGGGCAGGGGATGCTTTCTTT

J gene: TRBJ2-5
clone size: -
D gene: -
V gene: TRBV2
CDR3 protein: CASHRRGTQETQYF
CDR3 DNA: TGTGCCAGCCACCGGCGGGGAACGCAAGAGACCCAGTACTTC

J gene: TRBJ1-1
clone size: -
D gene: -
V gene: TRBV7-9
CDR3 protein: CASSLPAGPNTEAFF
CDR3 DNA: TGTGCCAGCAGCTTACCCGCAGGGCCAAACACTGAAGCTTTCTTT

J gene: TRBJ2-4
clone size: few
D gene: -
V gene: TRBV2
CDR3 protein: CASRVRGSVKNIQYF
CDR3 DNA: TGTGCCAGCAGGGTCAGGGGATCGGTCAAAAACATTCAGTACTTC

J gene: TRBJ2-1
clone size: -
D gene: -
V gene: TRBV6-5
CDR3 protein: CASGHNEQFF
CDR3 DNA: TGTGCCAGCGGGCACAATGAGCAGTTCTTC

J gene: TRBJ2-5
clone size: once
D gene: -
V gene: TRBV11-2
CDR3 protein: CASSLYYAPQETQYF
CDR3 DNA: TGTGCCAGCAGCTTGTATTATGCCCCACAAGAGACCCAGTACTTC

J gene: TRBJ2-1
clone size: -
D gene: TRBD2
V gene: TRBV29-1
CDR3 protein: CSVAGRYNEQFF
CDR3 DNA: TGCAGCGTCGCCGGGAGGTACAATGAGCAGTTCTTC

J gene: TRBJ2-3
clone size: -
D gene: -
V gene: TRBV23-1
CDR3 protein: CASSSGDPTDTQYF
CDR3 DNA: TGCGCCAGCAGTTCGGGGGATCCCACAGATACGCAGTATTTT

J gene: TRBJ2-4
clone size: -
D gene: -
V gene: TRBV7-9
CDR3 protein: CASSSSTVRNIQYF
CDR3 DNA: TGTGCCAGCAGCTCATCGACAGTTAGGAACATTCAGTACTTC

J gene: TRBJ2-7
clone size: once
D gene: TRBD2
V gene: TRBV10-3
CDR3 protein: CAIKTSGGPEQYF
CDR3 DNA: TGTGCCATCAAGACTAGCGGGGGCCCCGAGCAGTACTTC

J gene: TRBJ2-3
clone size: once
D gene: TRBD2
V gene: TRBV7-9
CDR3 protein: CASSYAGGATDTQYF
CDR3 DNA: TGTGCCAGCAGCTACGCCGGGGGGGCAACAGATACGCAGTATTTT

J gene: TRBJ1-2
clone size: -
D gene: -
V gene: TRBV15
CDR3 protein: CATSRDRRDSYGYTF
CDR3 DNA: TGTGCCACCAGCAGAGATCGTAGGGATTCCTATGGCTACACCTTC